This T cell receptor (beta chain) came from a study of blood T cells in healthy people across ages. Primed by a sample-barcoded 5' primer and a J-beta primer mix, a second PCR proceeded for 7 to 11 cycles. TCRdb independently ran MiXCR on the 5' RACE reads; one entry per CDR3 protein. The sample consists of hundreds of thousands of distinct CDR3 sequences, around 54% of them appearing once. The CDR3 has 15 residues. Germline CDR1 and CDR2: MNHNY and SVGAGI (reference sequence). This clonotype has a single count. One junction end does not reproduce the germline sequence, and a read error may be involved.

The source material was blood. This TCR was sampled from a man between 60 and 70 years old in good health. V usage is TRBV6-6 and J usage is TRBJ1-5; 8 bases are a match to TRBD1. The chain's CDR3 is CAGSTIQGGNQPQHF. The CDR3 nucleotides are TGTGCCGGCAGTACCATACAGGGGGGGAATCAGCCCCAGCATTTT.